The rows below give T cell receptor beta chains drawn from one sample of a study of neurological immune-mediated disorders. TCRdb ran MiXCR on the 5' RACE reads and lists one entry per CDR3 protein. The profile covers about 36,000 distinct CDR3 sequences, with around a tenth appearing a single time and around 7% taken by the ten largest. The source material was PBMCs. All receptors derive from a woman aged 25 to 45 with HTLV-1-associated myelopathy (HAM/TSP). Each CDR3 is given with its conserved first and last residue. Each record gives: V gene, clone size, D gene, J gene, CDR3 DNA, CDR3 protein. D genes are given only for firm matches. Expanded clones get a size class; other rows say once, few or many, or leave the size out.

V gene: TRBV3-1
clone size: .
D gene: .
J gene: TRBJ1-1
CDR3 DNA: TGTACCAGCAGCCAAGTAGGGAGTGAAGCTTTCTTC
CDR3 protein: CTSSQVGSEAFF

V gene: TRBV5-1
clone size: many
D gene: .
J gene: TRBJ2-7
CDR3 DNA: TGCGCCAGCAGCTTGGAGCGACCCGGGGCCATCAAAGACGAGCAGTACTTC
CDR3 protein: CASSLERPGAIKDEQYF

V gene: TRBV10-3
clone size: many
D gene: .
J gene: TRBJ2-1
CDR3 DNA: TGTGCCATCAGTGAGTCTCGTGCATTTTCGGGCCTCAATGAGCAGTTCTTC
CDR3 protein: CAISESRAFSGLNEQFF

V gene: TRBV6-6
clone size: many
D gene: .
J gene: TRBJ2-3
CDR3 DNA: TGTGCCAGCAGTTACTCGGGACGGGGCACAGATACGCAGTATTTT
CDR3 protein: CASSYSGRGTDTQYF

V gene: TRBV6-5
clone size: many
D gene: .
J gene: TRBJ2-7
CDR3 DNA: TGTGCCAGCAGCCCGGGGGGCAGCGGCTACGAGCAGTACTTC
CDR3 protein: CASSPGGSGYEQYF

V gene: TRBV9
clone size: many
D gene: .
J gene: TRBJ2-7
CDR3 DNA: TGTGCCAGCAGCCCCGGTACAGGCCCCTACGAGCAGTACTTC
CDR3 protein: CASSPGTGPYEQYF

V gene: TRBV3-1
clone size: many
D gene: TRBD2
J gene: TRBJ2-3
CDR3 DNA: TGTGCCAGCAGCCAAGGCGGGGGGCCCTCAGATACGCAGTATTTT
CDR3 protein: CASSQGGGPSDTQYF

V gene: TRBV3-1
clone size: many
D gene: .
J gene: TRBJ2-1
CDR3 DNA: TGTGCCAGCAGCCAAGATCAGGGGTCCTACAATGAGCAGTTCTTC
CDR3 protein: CASSQDQGSYNEQFF

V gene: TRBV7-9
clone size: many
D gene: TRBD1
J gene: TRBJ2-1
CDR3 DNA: TGTGCCAGCAGCATGCGACAGGGCTCCTACAATGAGCAGTTCTTC
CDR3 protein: CASSMRQGSYNEQFF

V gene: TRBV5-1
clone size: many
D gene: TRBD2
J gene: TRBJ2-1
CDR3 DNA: TGCGCCAGCAGCGACGGGGGGGCCATCAATGAGCAGTTCTTC
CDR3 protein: CASSDGGAINEQFF

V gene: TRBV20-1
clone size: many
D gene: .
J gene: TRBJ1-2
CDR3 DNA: TGCAGTGCTAGAGTTGACGGGCATCTGGGCTACACCTTC
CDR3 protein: CSARVDGHLGYTF

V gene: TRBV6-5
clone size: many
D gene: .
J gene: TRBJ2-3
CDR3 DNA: TGTGCCAGCAGAGCGACAGGTCCAGATACGCAGTATTTT
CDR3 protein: CASRATGPDTQYF

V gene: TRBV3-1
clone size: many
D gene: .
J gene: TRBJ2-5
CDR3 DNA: TGTGCCAGCAGCCAAGATAGGAATAGCCGGGTTCAAGAGACCCAGTACTTC
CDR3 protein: CASSQDRNSRVQETQYF

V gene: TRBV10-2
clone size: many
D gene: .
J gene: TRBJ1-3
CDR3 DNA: TGCGCCAGCAGTGAGTCGAGCACCGTAAGCTCTGGAAACACCATATATTTT
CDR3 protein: CASSESSTVSSGNTIYF

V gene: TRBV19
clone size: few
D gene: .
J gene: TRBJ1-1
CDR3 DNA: TGTGCCAGTAGTATAGACGGTGTTCGCACTGAAGCTTTCTTT
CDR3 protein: CASSIDGVRTEAFF

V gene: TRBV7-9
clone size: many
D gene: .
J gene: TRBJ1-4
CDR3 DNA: TGTGCCAGCAGCTTAAGCCAGGGCCTCAATGAAAAACTGTTTTTT
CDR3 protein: CASSLSQGLNEKLFF

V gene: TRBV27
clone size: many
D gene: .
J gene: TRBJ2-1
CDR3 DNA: TGTGCCAGCAGTTTGAGGCCGGGGGGCGGGAATGAGCAGTTCTTC
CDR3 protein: CASSLRPGGGNEQFF

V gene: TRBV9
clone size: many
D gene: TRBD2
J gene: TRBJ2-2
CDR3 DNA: TGTGCCAGCAGCCCTAGCGGGGGGAACACCGGGGAGCTGTTTTTT
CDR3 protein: CASSPSGGNTGELFF

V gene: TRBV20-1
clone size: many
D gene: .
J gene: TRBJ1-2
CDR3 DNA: TGCAGTGCCCCAAACCCTCAGGGGCCAAACTATGGCTACACCTTC
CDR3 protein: CSAPNPQGPNYGYTF

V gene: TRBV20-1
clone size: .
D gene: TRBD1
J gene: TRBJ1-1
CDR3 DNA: TGCAGTGCTATCAAGACAGGGGCCTCTGAAGCTTTCTTT
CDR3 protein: CSAIKTGASEAFF

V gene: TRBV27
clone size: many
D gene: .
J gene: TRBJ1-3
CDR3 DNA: TGTGCCAGCAGTTCCAGGGTTTCTGGAAACACCATATATTTT
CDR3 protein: CASSSRVSGNTIYF

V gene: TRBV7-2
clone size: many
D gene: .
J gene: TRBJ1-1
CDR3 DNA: TGTGCCAGCAGCTTAGCTGGGGGAATTAAGATTACTGAAGCTTTCTTT
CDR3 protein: CASSLAGGIKITEAFF

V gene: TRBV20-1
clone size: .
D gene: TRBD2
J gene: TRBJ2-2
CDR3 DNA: TGCAGTGCGGTTAGCGGGGGCCTAGTAGGGGAGCTGTTTTTT
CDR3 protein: CSAVSGGLVGELFF

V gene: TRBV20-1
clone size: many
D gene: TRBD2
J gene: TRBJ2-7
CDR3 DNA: TGCAGTGCTGCCGTACAAGGACTAGCGGGGGATCTCTCCTACGAGCAGTACTTC
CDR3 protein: CSAAVQGLAGDLSYEQYF

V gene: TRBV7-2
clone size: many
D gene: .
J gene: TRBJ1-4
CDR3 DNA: TGTGCCAGCAGCTTATCGCCCCTGATTTTAGGGGCCGGTAATGAAAAACTGTTTTTT
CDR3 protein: CASSLSPLILGAGNEKLFF

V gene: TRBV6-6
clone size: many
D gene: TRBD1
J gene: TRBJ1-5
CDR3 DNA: TGTGCCAGCAGTTACTCCGTACAGGGGGCGAGCAATCAGCCCCAGCATTTT
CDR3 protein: CASSYSVQGASNQPQHF

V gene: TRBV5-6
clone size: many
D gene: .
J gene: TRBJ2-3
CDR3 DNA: TGTGCCAGCAGCTTGGGACTGGATACGCAGTATTTT
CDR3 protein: CASSLGLDTQYF

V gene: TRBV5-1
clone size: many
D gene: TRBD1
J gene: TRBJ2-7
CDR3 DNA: TGCGCCAGCAGCACGACAGGGGGCGCGGCCTACGAGCAGTACTTC
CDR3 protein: CASSTTGGAAYEQYF

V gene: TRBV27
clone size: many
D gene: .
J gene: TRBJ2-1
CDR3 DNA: TGTGCCAGCAGTTCTCCGAGCCGGGACACAGAGAATGAGCAGTTCTTC
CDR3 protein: CASSSPSRDTENEQFF

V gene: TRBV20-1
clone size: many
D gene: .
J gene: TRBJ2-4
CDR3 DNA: TGCAGTGGTAACAGAGAAAACATTCAGTACTTC
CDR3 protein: CSGNRENIQYF

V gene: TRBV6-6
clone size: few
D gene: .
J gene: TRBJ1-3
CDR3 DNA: TGTGCCAGCACAGCCTCTGGAAACACCATATATTTT
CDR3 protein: CASTASGNTIYF

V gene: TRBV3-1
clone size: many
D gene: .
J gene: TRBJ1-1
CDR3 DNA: TGTGCCAGCAGCCAGGCCATGAACACTGAAGCTTTCTTT
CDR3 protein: CASSQAMNTEAFF

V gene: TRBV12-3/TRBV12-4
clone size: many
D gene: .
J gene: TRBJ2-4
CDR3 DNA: TGTGCCAGCAGTCCCGCAGCGGAACTAGGCAAAAACATTCAGTACTTC
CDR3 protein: CASSPAAELGKNIQYF

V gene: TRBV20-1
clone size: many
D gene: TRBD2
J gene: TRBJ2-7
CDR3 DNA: TGCAGTGTCGTGACTAGCGGGGGTGCTCCTGGCGAGCAGTACTTC
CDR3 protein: CSVVTSGGAPGEQYF

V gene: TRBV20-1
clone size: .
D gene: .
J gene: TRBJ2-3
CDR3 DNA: TGCAGTGCTAGAGTGCAGGGGATGGGCACAGATACGCAGTATTTT
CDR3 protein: CSARVQGMGTDTQYF

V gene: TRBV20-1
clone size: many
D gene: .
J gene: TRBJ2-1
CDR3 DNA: TGCAGTGCTAGCGGGATTAGCTCCTACAATGAGCAGTTCTTC
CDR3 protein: CSASGISSYNEQFF

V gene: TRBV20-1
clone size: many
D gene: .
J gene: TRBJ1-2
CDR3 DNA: TGCAGTGCTATTGTTCAGGGAAACTATGGCTACACCTTC
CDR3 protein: CSAIVQGNYGYTF

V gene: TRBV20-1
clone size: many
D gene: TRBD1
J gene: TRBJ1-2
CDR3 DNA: TGCAGTGCTGTCGCTCCGGGACAGGGCAACTATGGCTACACCTTC
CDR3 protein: CSAVAPGQGNYGYTF

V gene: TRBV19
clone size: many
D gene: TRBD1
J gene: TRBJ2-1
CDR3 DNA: TGTGCCAGTAGTATATATGGGACAGGGGTATTCAATGAGCAGTTCTTC
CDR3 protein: CASSIYGTGVFNEQFF

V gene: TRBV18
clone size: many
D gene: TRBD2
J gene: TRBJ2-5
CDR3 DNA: TGTGCCAGCTCACCCCAGACGGGGGGCCAAGAGACCCAGTACTTC
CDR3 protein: CASSPQTGGQETQYF